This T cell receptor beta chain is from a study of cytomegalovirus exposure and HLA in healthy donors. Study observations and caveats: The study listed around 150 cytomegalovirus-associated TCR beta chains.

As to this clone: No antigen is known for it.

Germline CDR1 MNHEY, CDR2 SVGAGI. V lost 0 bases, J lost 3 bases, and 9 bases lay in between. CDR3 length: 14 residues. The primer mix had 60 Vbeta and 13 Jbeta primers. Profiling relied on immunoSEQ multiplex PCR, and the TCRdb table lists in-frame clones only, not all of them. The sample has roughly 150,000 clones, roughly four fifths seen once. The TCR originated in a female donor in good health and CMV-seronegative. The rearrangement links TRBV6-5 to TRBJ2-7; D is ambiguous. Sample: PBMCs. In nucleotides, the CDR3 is TGTGCCAGCAGTTACTCCACAGCCATCTACGAGCAGTACTTC. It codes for CASSYSTAIYEQYF.